The 27 T cell receptor beta chains given below trace back to one sample, sequenced in a study of monozygotic twins with cystic fibrosis. Profiling relied on immunoSEQ multiplex PCR, and the TCRdb table lists in-frame clones only, not all of them. The sample lists some 35,000 clones; approximately 72% were seen once. Input material: blood. The receptors shown here come from a girl aged 5 to 17 with cystic fibrosis.

The genes are TRBV6-5 and TRBJ1-1; D is ambiguous. The CDR3 has 12 amino acids. CDR1 and CDR2 (germline): MNHEY, SVGAGI. The V and J ends lost 5 bases and 5 bases respectively, with 9 bases between them. The CDR3, as DNA: TGTGCCAGCAGTCAGCCATTTACTGAAGCTTTCTTT. This codes for CASSQPFTEAFF.

The gene calls are TRBV30 and TRBJ2-7; no firm D call. V was shortened by 5 bases and J by 7 bases, with 12 bases between the two germline ends. CDR3 size: 11 residues. Germline loops: CDR1 GTSNPN, CDR2 SVGIG (reference sequence). The CDR3: CAWGRLNEQYF. The CDR3 DNA reads as TGTGCCTGGGGCAGGCTTAATGAGCAGTACTTC.

The chain carries TRBV27 and TRBJ2-7, with 7 bases matching TRBD2. V lost 9 bases and J lost 2; bases outside the gene matches: 7. Germline loops: CDR1 MNHEY, CDR2 SMNVEV (reference sequence). The CDR3 contains 13 residues. The CDR3 nucleotides are TGTGCCAGGGGGGAGGGCACTCCCTACGAGCAGTACGTC. Encoded protein: CARGEGTPYEQYV.

J is TRBJ1-5 and V is TRBV5-1; D is perhaps TRBD1 (5 bases). Looked up from germline, CDR1 is SGHRS and CDR2 is YFSETQ. The length of the CDR3 is 14 residues. V shed 2 bases and J shed 5 bases, with 11 bases lying between them. The CDR3 is CASSFGGEDQPQHF. DNA for the CDR3: TGCGCCAGCAGCTTCGGGGGGGAGGATCAGCCCCAGCATTTT.

This clone was seen a single time. The chain has TRBV9 and TRBJ1-3; D uncertain. The germline V and J ends were trimmed by 3 bases and 0 bases, with 10 bases remaining between them. This CDR3 spans 15 amino acids. In germline, CDR1 is SGDLS, CDR2 YYNGEE. Here the CDR3 DNA reads TGTGCCAGCAGCGGCCACGGGCGCTCTGGAAACACCATATATTTT. Protein: CASSGHGRSGNTIYF.

V and J are TRBV6-5 and TRBJ1-1; D is unclear. The CDR3 length is 11 residues. V dropped 8 bases and J dropped 7 bases, with 11 bases sitting between them. Germline CDR1 is MNHEY and CDR2 is SVGAGI. The CDR3 here is CASSAGNEAFF. CDR3 coding DNA: TGTGCCAGCTCTGCGGGGAATGAAGCTTTCTTT.

This chain links TRBV4-1 with TRBJ2-2; TRBD2 agrees at 9 bases. The CDR3 covers 16 residues. Germline assignment: CDR1 MGHRA and CDR2 YSYEKL. V was clipped by 1 base and J by 5 bases; unmatched bases: 5. CDR3 DNA sequence: TGCGCCAGCAGCCAAGTAGCGGGAGTGGTGACCGGGGAGCTGTTTTTT. This gives the protein CASSQVAGVVTGELFF.

The rearrangement links TRBV7-2 to TRBJ2-2; no clear D. V lost 5 bases, J lost 6 bases, and 7 bases lay in between. CDR1 and CDR2 from the germline V gene are SGHTA and FQGNSA. The CDR3 has 12 amino acids. The CDR3 here is CASSPPSGELFF. The CDR3 nucleotides read TGTGCCAGCAGCCCGCCTTCCGGGGAGCTGTTTTTT.

The chain has TRBV25-1 and TRBJ1-2; 10 bases align to TRBD1. Germline V lookup: CDR1 MGHDK, CDR2 SYGVNS. With V trimmed by 7 bases and J by 5 bases, 7 bases remained unmatched. The CDR3 contains 14 residues. CDR3 DNA: TGTGCCAGCAAATCGGGACAGGGGAAGTATGGCTACACCTTC. Residues: CASKSGQGKYGYTF.

The genes are TRBV15 and TRBJ2-5, with 11 bases aligning to TRBD2. This CDR3 has 15 amino acids. Germline-derived CDR1 and CDR2 are LNHNV and YYDKDF (reference sequence). The V segment lost 4 bases and the J segment 1 base; nucleotides outside the gene matches: 2. The CDR3 sequence is CATSKTSGTQETQYF. CDR3 nucleotides: TGTGCCACCAGCAAGACTAGCGGGACCCAAGAGACCCAGTACTTC.

The table lists this clone with a few counts. This chain links TRBV29-1 with TRBJ1-1; D gene ambiguous. The CDR3 loop spans 13 amino acids. In germline, CDR1 is SQVTM, CDR2 ANQGSEA. V lost 7 bases and J 6 bases, leaving 18 bases between the germline ends. Here the CDR3 reads CSASRTEGPEAFF. CDR3 sequence (DNA): TGCAGCGCGTCGAGGACGGAGGGCCCTGAAGCTTTCTTT. Combining the CDR3 with reference TRBV29-1 and TRBJ1-1 gives the whole variable domain SAVISQKPSRDICQRGTSLTIQCQVDSQVTMMFWYRQQPGQSLTLIATANQGSEATYESGFVIDKFPISRPNLTFSTLTVSNMSPEDSSIYLCSASRTEGPEAFFGQGTRLTVV.

This clone was seen only a few times. CDR3 sequence reads: CAWSRSLNEKLFF. The DNA of the CDR3 is TGTGCCTGGAGTCGAAGTCTTAATGAAAAACTGTTTTTT. This chain connects TRBV30 to TRBJ1-4; D unclear. The CDR3 has 13 residues. Germline values: CDR1 GTSNPN, CDR2 SVGIG (reference sequence). The germline V and J ends were trimmed by 2 bases and 4 bases, with 8 bases remaining between them.

The rearrangement joins TRBV28 to TRBJ2-3, with D possibly being TRBD1 or TRBD2 (6 bases each). Germline V lookup: CDR1 MDHEN, CDR2 SYDVKM. Trimming took 6 bases from V and 5 from J, leaving 24 bases between them. The CDR3 has 17 residues. This chain's CDR3 is CASSPRGRLGGLDTQYF. CDR3 coding DNA: TGTGCCAGCAGCCCCCGGGGGCGCCTCGGAGGCTTAGATACGCAGTATTTT.

This clone showed up just a few times. The chain has TRBV5-4 and TRBJ1-5, with D uncertain. From germline, CDR1 is SGHNT and CDR2 YYREEE (reference sequence). Trimming shortened V by 0 bases and J by 0 bases, and 4 bases separated the two germline ends. This CDR3 comprises 14 residues. CDR3 region: CASSLGGSNQPQHF. The CDR3 region has the DNA TGTGCCAGCAGCTTGGGTGGTAGCAATCAGCCCCAGCATTTT.

The chain links TRBV10-3 to TRBJ2-1; TRBD2 matches 7 bases. After removal of 6 bases from V and 1 base from J, the junction contained 6 bases not matched to a gene. The CDR3 covers 15 residues. CDR1 is ENHRY and CDR2 is SYGVKD in the germline V gene. The CDR3 here is CAISSGGRSYNEQFF. The CDR3 region has the DNA TGTGCCATCAGCTCGGGAGGCCGATCCTACAATGAGCAGTTCTTC.

This chain links TRBV4-2 with TRBJ2-5; 9 bases align to TRBD1. The length of the CDR3 is 16 residues. Losses at the gene ends were 2 bases for V and 1 base for J; bases not matched to a gene: 5. Per the germline V gene, CDR1 is LGHNA and CDR2 is YNFKEQ. CDR3: CASSQIGDRAQETQYF. CDR3 bases: TGTGCCAGCAGCCAAATCGGGGACAGGGCCCAAGAGACCCAGTACTTC.

The V call is TRBV4-3, the J call TRBJ2-1, with 9 bases fitting TRBD2. The CDR3 runs 19 residues. V lost 1 base, J lost 7 bases, and 17 bases stayed unmatched. Germline loops: CDR1 LGHNA, CDR2 YSLEER. In nucleotides, the CDR3 is TGCGCCAGCAGCCAAGCGAGGCCTGCTAGCGGGAATCAATGGAATGAGCAGTTCTTC. Its translation: CASSQARPASGNQWNEQFF.

This clone was detected a few times. This chain links TRBV4-2 with TRBJ2-7; possibly TRBD2 for D (6 bases). The CDR3 is 18 amino acids. Per germline, CDR1 LGHNA and CDR2 YNFKEQ. With 1 base removed from V and 4 bases from J, the gap between germline ends came to 23 bases. This chain's CDR3 is CASSQGFGGYGLSYEQYF. CDR3 bases: TGTGCCAGCAGCCAAGGGTTTGGGGGGTACGGGCTATCTTACGAGCAGTACTTC.

The chain carries TRBV5-5 and TRBJ1-2; 8 positions agree with TRBD1. V dropped 4 bases and J dropped 3; count of bases not matched to a gene: 5. The CDR3 runs to 14 residues. Germline assignment: CDR1 SGHKS and CDR2 YYEKEE (reference sequence). The CDR3, as DNA: TGTGCCAGCAGCACCCGACAGGGGCACTATGGCTACACCTTC. This codes for CASSTRQGHYGYTF.

This chain connects TRBV4-2 to TRBJ2-1, with 8 positions matching TRBD2. The CDR3 loop spans 17 amino acids. Germline V gene data show CDR1 as LGHNA and CDR2 as YNFKEQ. V trimming: 0 bases; J trimming: 4 bases; junction bases outside the gene matches: 8. The CDR3 sequence: CASSQDRAGVRYNEQFF. In DNA, the CDR3 is TGTGCCAGCAGCCAAGATCGAGCGGGAGTGAGGTACAATGAGCAGTTCTTC.

V gene TRBV6-5 combines with J gene TRBJ1-2, with D uncertain. Between the trimmed V and J ends, which lost 0 bases and 6 bases, there was a span of 17 bases. The germline gives CDR1 MNHEY, CDR2 SVGAGI. The CDR3 spans 16 residues. The CDR3 region has the DNA TGTGCCAGCAGTTACTCGAGTTTCCTAGGAAGGAATGGCTACACCTTC. It specifies CASSYSSFLGRNGYTF.

V is TRBV4-1 and J is TRBJ2-7; 9 bases match TRBD2. The CDR3 length is 16 residues. From germline, CDR1 is MGHRA and CDR2 YSYEKL. Trimming removed 0 bases from V and 2 bases from J; junction bases left unmatched: 5. The DNA of the CDR3 is TGCGCCAGCAGCCAAGACACCCCTAGCGGGGCCTACGAGCAGTACTTC. Translated, it gives CASSQDTPSGAYEQYF.

This clone was detected a few times. The chain combines TRBV7-9 with TRBJ1-1, with 7 positions matching TRBD1. The V gene end was trimmed by 3 bases and the J gene end by 2 bases; junction bases not matched to a gene: 3. Germline CDR1 SEHNR, CDR2 FQNEAQ (reference sequence). The CDR3 runs to 14 residues. The DNA for the CDR3 is TGTGCCAGCAGCTTCGGGACAGTTAACACTGAAGCTTTCTTT. Protein product: CASSFGTVNTEAFF.

CDR3 protein: CASSSSRTSGSQNEQFF. In nucleotides, the CDR3 is TGTGCCAGCAGCTCGTCGCGGACTAGCGGGAGTCAGAATGAGCAGTTCTTC. The gene calls are TRBV5-6 and TRBJ2-1; 13 bases line up with TRBD2. After removal of 3 bases from V and 7 bases from J, the junction contained 10 bases not matched to a gene. The germline V gene encodes CDR1 SGHDT and CDR2 YYEEEE. The CDR3 extends over 17 amino acids.

The chain couples TRBV27 to TRBJ2-1, with D hard to call. CDR1 and CDR2 from the germline V gene are MNHEY and SMNVEV (reference sequence). The CDR3 is 11 amino acids. Trimming took 2 bases from V and 10 from J, leaving 6 bases between them. This chain's CDR3 is CASSLRQEQFF. CDR3 in DNA: TGTGCCAGCAGTTTACGGCAGGAGCAGTTCTTC.

This clone was observed once. The J gene is TRBJ1-2, the V gene TRBV28; no definite D call. The CDR3 totals 13 residues. The V and J ends lost 6 bases and 5 bases respectively, with 13 bases between them. Germline-derived CDR1 and CDR2 are MDHEN and SYDVKM. Here the CDR3 DNA reads TGTGCCAGCAGCCCCCCTCGTGGATATGGCTACACCTTC. This sequence encodes CASSPPRGYGYTF.

The chain joins TRBV27 to TRBJ2-1, with a tentative D call TRBD1 (5 bases). Trimming took 5 bases from V and 4 from J, leaving 9 bases between them. The CDR3 is 13 amino acids. Germline V gene lookup returns CDR1 MNHEY and CDR2 SMNVEV (reference sequence). The CDR3 spells CASSGAVYNEQFF. DNA of the CDR3: TGTGCCAGCAGTGGGGCAGTATACAATGAGCAGTTCTTC.